What follows is one T cell receptor (beta chain) and its context. This specimen belongs to a study of radiotherapy plus CTLA-4 blockade in lung cancer. Study as a whole: 15% to 20% of enrolled patients responded objectively, and roughly 31% had disease control.

The protocol was immunoSEQ multiplex PCR, while the TCRdb copy is restricted to in-frame clones and leaves out a portion. The sample lists about 110,000 clones; over 65% were seen once. CDR1 is SGDLS and CDR2 is YYNGEE in the germline V gene. This CDR3 spans 14 amino acids. J lost 7 bases, V lost 4 bases, and 7 bases had no gene match. This rearrangement joins TRBV9 to TRBJ1-4, with 7 bases identical to TRBD1. Sequenced material: peripheral blood, taken from a patient treated with radiotherapy plus ipilimumab. This clonotype was obtained from a human donor with non-small cell lung cancer that progressed on radiotherapy plus ipilimumab. Some clones in this sample may be carry-over from other donors' samples. The chain's CDR3 is CASSPGQALEKLFF. CDR3 nucleotide sequence: TGTGCCAGCAGCCCAGGACAGGCACTTGAAAAACTGTTTTTT. Filled out from reference TRBV9 and TRBJ1-4, the complete variable domain reads DSGVTQTPKHLITATGQRVTLRCSPRSGDLSVYWYQQSLDQGLQFLIQYYNGEERAKGNILERFSAQQFPDLHSELNLSSLELGDSALYFCASSPGQALEKLFFGSGTQLSVL.